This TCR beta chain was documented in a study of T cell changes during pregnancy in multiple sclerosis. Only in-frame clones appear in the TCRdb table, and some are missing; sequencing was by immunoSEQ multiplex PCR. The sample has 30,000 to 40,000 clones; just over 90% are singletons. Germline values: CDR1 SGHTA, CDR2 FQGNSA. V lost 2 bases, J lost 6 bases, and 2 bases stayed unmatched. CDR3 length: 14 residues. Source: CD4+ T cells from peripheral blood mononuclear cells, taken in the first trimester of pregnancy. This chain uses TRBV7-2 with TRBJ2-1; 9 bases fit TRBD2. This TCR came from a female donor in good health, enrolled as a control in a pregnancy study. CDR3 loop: CASSLTTSGNEQFF. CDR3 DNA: TGTGCCAGCAGCTTAACGACTAGCGGCAATGAGCAGTTCTTC.